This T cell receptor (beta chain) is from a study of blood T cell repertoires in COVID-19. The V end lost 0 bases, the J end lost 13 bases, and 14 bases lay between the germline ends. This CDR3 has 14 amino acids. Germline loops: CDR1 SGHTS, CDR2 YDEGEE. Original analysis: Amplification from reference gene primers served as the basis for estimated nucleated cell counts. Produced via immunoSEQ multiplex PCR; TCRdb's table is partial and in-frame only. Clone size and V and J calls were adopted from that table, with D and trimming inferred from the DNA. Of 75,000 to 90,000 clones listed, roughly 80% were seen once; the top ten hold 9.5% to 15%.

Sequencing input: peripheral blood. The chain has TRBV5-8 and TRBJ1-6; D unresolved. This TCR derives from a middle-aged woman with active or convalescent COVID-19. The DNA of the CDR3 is TGTGCCAGCAGCTTGGTCACGGGCTCGGGGCCCCTCCACTTT. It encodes CASSLVTGSGPLHF.